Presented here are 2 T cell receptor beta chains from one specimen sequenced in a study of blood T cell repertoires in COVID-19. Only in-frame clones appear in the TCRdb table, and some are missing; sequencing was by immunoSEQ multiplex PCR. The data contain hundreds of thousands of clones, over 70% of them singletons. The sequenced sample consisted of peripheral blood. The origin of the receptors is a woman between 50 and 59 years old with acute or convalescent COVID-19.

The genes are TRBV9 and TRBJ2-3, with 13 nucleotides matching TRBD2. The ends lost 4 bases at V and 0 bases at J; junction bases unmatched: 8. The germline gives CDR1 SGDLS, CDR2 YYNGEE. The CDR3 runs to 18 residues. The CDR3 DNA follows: TGTGCCAGCAGCCAGACTAGCGGGGGGAGCCCTAGCACAGATACGCAGTATTTT. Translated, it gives CASSQTSGGSPSTDTQYF.

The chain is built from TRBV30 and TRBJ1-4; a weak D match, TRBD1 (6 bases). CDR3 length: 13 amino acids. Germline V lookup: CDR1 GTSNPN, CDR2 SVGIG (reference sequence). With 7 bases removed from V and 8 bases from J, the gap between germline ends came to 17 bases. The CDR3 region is CAYHTGKVEKLFF. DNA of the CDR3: TGTGCCTACCATACAGGGAAGGTAGAAAAACTGTTTTTT.